A selection of T cell receptor beta chains follows, all from one sample in a study of blood T cell repertoires in COVID-19. Using immunoSEQ multiplex PCR, the repertoire was profiled, and TCRdb retains in-frame clones only, with some absent. Here the sample spans 130,000 to 150,000 clones, approximately 81% being singletons. Sequencing was done on a sample of PBMCs or T cells enriched from blood (not recorded which). The receptors derive from a middle-aged man with acute COVID-19. CDR3s include the opening cysteine and the closing phenylalanine or tryptophan. Each record gives: V gene, J gene, D gene, clone size, CDR3 protein, CDR3 DNA. A D gene is named only where the DNA matches it firmly. Not all rows give a size; the values are once, few, many and, for expanded clones, a class.

V: TRBV3-1/TRBV3-2; J: TRBJ1-3; D: TRBD1; size: few; CDR3: CASSPQLPGQVLSGNTIYF; DNA: TGTGCCAGCAGCCCGCAGCTCCCGGGACAGGTGCTTTCTGGAAACACCATATATTTT
V: TRBV5-1; J: TRBJ1-1; D: -; size: -; CDR3: CASSLDGGLATEAFF; DNA: TGCGCCAGCAGCTTGGACGGGGGTTTGGCCACTGAAGCTTTCTTT
V: TRBV5-6; J: TRBJ1-3; D: -; size: -; CDR3: CASSPTQLGNTIYF; DNA: TGTGCCAGCAGCCCCACACAGCTCGGAAACACCATATATTTT
V: TRBV18; J: TRBJ2-1; D: TRBD2; size: -; CDR3: CASSPTSGPYNEQFF; DNA: TGTGCCAGCTCCCCTACTAGCGGACCGTACAATGAGCAGTTCTTC
V: TRBV10-1; J: TRBJ2-7; D: -; size: -; CDR3: CASSESGYPPPYEQYF; DNA: TGCGCCAGCAGTGAGTCCGGTTATCCTCCGCCCTACGAGCAGTACTTC
V: TRBV6-1; J: TRBJ1-5; D: -; size: -; CDR3: CASSEARLPQHF; DNA: TGTGCCAGCAGTGAAGCGCGGCTCCCCCAGCATTTT
V: TRBV28; J: TRBJ1-1; D: -; size: -; CDR3: CASSFRQGGEAFF; DNA: TGTGCCAGCAGTTTCCGGCAGGGTGGTGAAGCTTTCTTT
V: TRBV4-3; J: TRBJ2-1; D: TRBD2; size: -; CDR3: CASSQGLAGRSYNEQFF; DNA: TGCGCCAGCAGCCAAGGGCTAGCGGGACGCTCCTACAATGAGCAGTTCTTC
V: TRBV28; J: TRBJ1-3; D: -; size: -; CDR3: CASSRQVDRGNTIYF; DNA: TGTGCCAGCAGCCGACAGGTAGACCGTGGAAACACCATATATTTT
V: TRBV24-1; J: TRBJ1-3; D: TRBD1; size: few; CDR3: CATSDPRQGADTIYF; DNA: TGTGCCACCAGTGATCCTCGACAGGGAGCGGACACCATATATTTT
V: TRBV4-2; J: TRBJ1-2; D: -; size: -; CDR3: CASSKGVKGEYGYTF; DNA: TGTGCCAGCAGCAAGGGGGTGAAGGGGGAGTATGGCTACACCTTC
V: TRBV7-2; J: TRBJ1-3; D: -; size: -; CDR3: CASSLSRASGNTIYF; DNA: TGTGCCAGCAGCTTAAGCAGGGCCTCTGGAAACACCATATATTTT
V: TRBV28; J: TRBJ1-2; D: -; size: -; CDR3: CASRPWGRGADYGYTF; DNA: TGTGCCAGCAGGCCGTGGGGCAGGGGAGCGGACTATGGCTACACCTTC
V: TRBV7-9; J: TRBJ1-2; D: TRBD1; size: -; CDR3: CASSPRRGQPWTF; DNA: TGTGCCAGCAGCCCGCGCCGGGGACAGCCCTGGACCTTC
V: TRBV7-9; J: TRBJ1-1; D: TRBD1; size: -; CDR3: CASSWTGSGTEAFF; DNA: TGTGCCAGCAGCTGGACAGGGTCTGGGACTGAAGCTTTCTTT
V: TRBV7-2; J: TRBJ1-1; D: -; size: -; CDR3: CASSLSVNTEAFF; DNA: TGTGCCAGCAGCTTATCGGTGAACACTGAAGCTTTCTTT
V: TRBV7-2; J: TRBJ1-2; D: TRBD1; size: -; CDR3: CASATLQGDGYTF; DNA: TGTGCCAGCGCCACGCTGCAGGGGGACGGCTACACCTTC
V: TRBV19; J: TRBJ1-1; D: TRBD1; size: -; CDR3: CASSMSFRDRGTTEAFF; DNA: TGTGCCAGTAGTATGAGTTTTCGGGACAGGGGAACAACTGAAGCTTTCTTT
V: TRBV3-1/TRBV3-2; J: TRBJ1-4; D: -; size: -; CDR3: CASSQETAEKLFF; DNA: TGTGCCAGCAGCCAAGAAACAGCCGAAAAACTGTTTTTT
V: TRBV5-4; J: TRBJ2-2; D: TRBD1; size: once; CDR3: CASSRTGGNTGELFF; DNA: TGTGCCAGCAGCCGAACAGGGGGGAACACCGGGGAGCTGTTTTTT
V: TRBV29-1; J: TRBJ2-7; D: TRBD2; size: -; CDR3: CSVVTSGRGNEQYF; DNA: TGCAGCGTCGTCACTAGCGGGAGGGGCAACGAGCAGTACTTC
V: TRBV19; J: TRBJ2-2; D: TRBD2; size: -; CDR3: CASSIARTSGYGELFF; DNA: TGTGCCAGTAGTATAGCCCGGACTAGCGGATACGGGGAGCTGTTTTTT
V: TRBV29-1; J: TRBJ1-5; D: -; size: few; CDR3: CSVSQHSNQPQHF; DNA: TGCAGCGTTTCACAGCATAGCAATCAGCCCCAGCATTTT
V: TRBV20-1; J: TRBJ1-6; D: TRBD1; size: -; CDR3: CSASLSGTGNSPLHF; DNA: TGCAGTGCGAGTCTTTCCGGGACAGGGAATTCACCCCTCCACTTT
V: TRBV27; J: TRBJ1-1; D: -; size: -; CDR3: CASSPTPWLEAFF; DNA: TGTGCCAGCAGTCCGACACCTTGGCTTGAAGCTTTCTTT
V: TRBV7-2; J: TRBJ1-2; D: -; size: -; CDR3: CASSLSYGANYGYTF; DNA: TGTGCCAGCAGCTTATCCTACGGAGCTAACTATGGCTACACCTTC
V: TRBV5-6; J: TRBJ2-7; D: TRBD2; size: -; CDR3: CASSLGGTSGYSYEQYF; DNA: TGTGCCAGCAGCTTGGGCGGGACTAGCGGTTACTCCTACGAGCAGTACTTC
V: TRBV18; J: TRBJ1-5; D: TRBD1; size: -; CDR3: CASSPSGTENQPQHF; DNA: TGTGCCAGCTCACCTTCCGGGACAGAGAATCAGCCCCAGCATTTT
V: TRBV5-1; J: TRBJ2-1; D: TRBD2; size: -; CDR3: CASSPLAAGAEGEQFF; DNA: TGCGCCAGCAGCCCCCTGGCAGCGGGGGCCGAAGGTGAGCAGTTCTTC
V: TRBV5-8; J: TRBJ1-6; D: -; size: -; CDR3: CASRAGRSYNSPLHF; DNA: TGTGCCAGCAGGGCAGGGCGGTCCTATAATTCACCCCTCCACTTT
V: TRBV30; J: TRBJ1-2; D: -; size: -; CDR3: CAWGLEGNYGYTF; DNA: TGTGCCTGGGGCCTTGAGGGAAACTATGGCTACACCTTC
V: TRBV9; J: TRBJ2-1; D: -; size: -; CDR3: CASSAGGPYNEQFF; DNA: TGTGCCAGCAGCGCGGGGGGCCCCTACAATGAGCAGTTCTTC
V: TRBV7-8; J: TRBJ1-5; D: -; size: -; CDR3: CASSPPGVPRQPQHF; DNA: TGTGCCAGCAGCCCCCCGGGGGTTCCGCGCCAGCCCCAGCATTTT
V: TRBV5-3; J: TRBJ2-7; D: TRBD1; size: -; CDR3: CARCDREGGEQYF; DNA: TGTGCCAGATGTGACAGGGAAGGGGGCGAGCAGTACTTC
V: TRBV7-6; J: TRBJ2-5; D: TRBD1; size: -; CDR3: CASSFTLGQGRETQYF; DNA: TGTGCCAGCAGCTTTACACTCGGACAGGGGCGAGAGACCCAGTACTTC
V: TRBV7-9; J: TRBJ2-3; D: TRBD1; size: -; CDR3: CAMDRAVWEDTQYF; DNA: TGTGCCATGGACAGGGCAGTATGGGAAGATACGCAGTATTTT